The 8 T cell receptor beta chains in this list originate from one sample, sequenced in a study of cytomegalovirus exposure and HLA in healthy donors. PCR primers comprised 60 Vbeta and 13 Jbeta primers. Profiling relied on immunoSEQ multiplex PCR, and the TCRdb table lists in-frame clones only, not all of them. The sample records over 150,000 clones, roughly 85% being singletons. Material for sequencing was PBMCs. These receptors all stem from a boy aged 2-9 years in good health and CMV-seronegative.

J is TRBJ2-1 and V is TRBV29-1; TRBD2 matches at 9 bases. This CDR3 contains 13 residues. V shed 7 bases and J 4 bases; nucleotides not matched to a gene: 5. Per the germline V gene, CDR1 is SQVTM and CDR2 is ANQGSEA. CDR3 sequence (DNA): TGCAGCGCCCTAGCGGGGAAATACAATGAGCAGTTCTTC. Translation: CSALAGKYNEQFF.

The chain uses TRBV20-1 and TRBJ2-5; D remains unclear. This CDR3 contains 11 residues. CDR1 is DFQATT and CDR2 is SNEGSKA in the germline V gene (reference sequence). As DNA, the CDR3 is TGCAGCGGTTCATTCGGAGAGACCCAGTACTTC. Translating it yields CSGSFGETQYF.

The chain links TRBV19 to TRBJ1-1, with no clear D. The ends were cut back, 0 bases at V and 1 base at J, with 9 bases in the middle. The CDR3 has 15 amino acids. Per germline, CDR1 LNHDA and CDR2 SQIVND (reference sequence). CDR3 region: CASSIDRSGNTEAFF. In nucleotides, the CDR3 is TGTGCCAGTAGTATAGATCGATCAGGGAACACTGAAGCTTTCTTT.

The chain couples TRBV18 to TRBJ1-5; 9 bases fit TRBD1. Germline values: CDR1 KGHSH, CDR2 LQKENI. Germline trimming cut 3 bases from V and 4 bases from J; bases unmatched to any gene: 10. There are 17 residues in the CDR3. CDR3 coding DNA: TGTGCCAGCTCACCGGATCCGGGACAGGGTGTGAATCAGCCCCAGCATTTT. It codes for CASSPDPGQGVNQPQHF.

This chain connects TRBV28 to TRBJ1-2; no firm D call. V lost 1 base and J 4 bases, leaving 13 bases between the germline ends. CDR3 size: 15 residues. CDR1 and CDR2 from the germline V gene are MDHEN and SYDVKM. Here the CDR3 reads CASSLSYGVSYGYTF. The CDR3, as DNA: TGTGCCAGCAGTTTATCATACGGGGTTAGCTATGGCTACACCTTC.

The genes are TRBV7-2 and TRBJ2-7, with TRBD2 matching over 13 bases. Germline V lookup: CDR1 SGHTA, CDR2 FQGNSA. The junction had 14 bases not matched to a gene; V was cut back by 0 bases and J by 0 bases. The CDR3 has 21 residues. CDR3 bases: TGTGCCAGCAGCTTAGCCCGACATACTAGCGGGGGGGATACTAGCTCCTACGAGCAGTACGTC. Translating gives CASSLARHTSGGDTSSYEQYV.

V is TRBV18 and J is TRBJ1-5, with 7 bases matching TRBD1. The V gene's germline CDR1 is KGHSH and CDR2 LQKENI. This CDR3 has 15 residues. J gave up 6 bases and V 3 bases, and 8 bases lay outside the gene matches. Here the CDR3 DNA reads TGTGCCAGCTCACCTTCACAGGGGAGAGTTCAGCCCCAGCATTTT. This encodes CASSPSQGRVQPQHF.

The chain has TRBV19 and TRBJ1-1; D is perhaps TRBD1 (5 bases). Looked up from germline, CDR1 is LNHDA and CDR2 is SQIVND (reference sequence). Trimming pared 1 base from V and 1 base from J, leaving 13 bases between. CDR3 length: 16 amino acids. In DNA, the CDR3 is TGTGCCAGTAGTATAGGGCCAGGGTGGCGGAACACTGAAGCTTTCTTT. It is translated as CASSIGPGWRNTEAFF.